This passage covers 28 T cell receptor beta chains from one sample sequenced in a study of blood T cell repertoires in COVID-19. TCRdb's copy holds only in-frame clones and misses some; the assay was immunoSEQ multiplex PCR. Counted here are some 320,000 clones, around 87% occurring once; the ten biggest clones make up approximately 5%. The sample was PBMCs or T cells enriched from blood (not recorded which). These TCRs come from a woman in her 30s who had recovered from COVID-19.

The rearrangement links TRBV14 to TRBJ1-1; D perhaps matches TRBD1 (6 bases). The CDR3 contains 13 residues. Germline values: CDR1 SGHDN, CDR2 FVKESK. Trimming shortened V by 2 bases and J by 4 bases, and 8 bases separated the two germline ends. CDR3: CASSQQGSTEAFF. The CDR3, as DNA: TGTGCCAGCAGCCAACAGGGGAGCACTGAAGCTTTCTTT.

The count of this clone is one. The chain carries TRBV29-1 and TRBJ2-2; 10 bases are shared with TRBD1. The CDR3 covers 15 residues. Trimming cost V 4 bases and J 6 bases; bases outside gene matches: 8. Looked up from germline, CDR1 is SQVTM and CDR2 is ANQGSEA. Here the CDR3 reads CSVAIGTGESGELFF. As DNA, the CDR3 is TGCAGCGTTGCCATTGGGACAGGGGAGTCCGGGGAGCTGTTTTTT.

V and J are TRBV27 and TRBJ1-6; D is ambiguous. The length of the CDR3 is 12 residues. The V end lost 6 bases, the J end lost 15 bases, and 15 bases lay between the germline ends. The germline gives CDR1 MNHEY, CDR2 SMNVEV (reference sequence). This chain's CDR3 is CASSLTSGSLHF. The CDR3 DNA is TGTGCCAGCAGCCTAACGAGTGGGAGCCTCCACTTT.

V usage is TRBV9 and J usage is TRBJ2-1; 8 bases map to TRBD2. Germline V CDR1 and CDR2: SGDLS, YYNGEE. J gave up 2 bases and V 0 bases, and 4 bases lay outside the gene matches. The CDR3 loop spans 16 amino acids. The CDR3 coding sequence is TGTGCCAGCAGCGTAGCTACTAGCGGAACCTACAATGAGCAGTTCTTC. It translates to CASSVATSGTYNEQFF.

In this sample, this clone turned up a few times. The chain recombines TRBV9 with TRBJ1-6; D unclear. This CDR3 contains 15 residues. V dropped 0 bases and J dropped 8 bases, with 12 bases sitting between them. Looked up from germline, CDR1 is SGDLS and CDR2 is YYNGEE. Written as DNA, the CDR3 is TGTGCCAGCAGCGTAGCAGGCTACTCCTATTCACCCCTCCACTTT. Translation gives CASSVAGYSYSPLHF.

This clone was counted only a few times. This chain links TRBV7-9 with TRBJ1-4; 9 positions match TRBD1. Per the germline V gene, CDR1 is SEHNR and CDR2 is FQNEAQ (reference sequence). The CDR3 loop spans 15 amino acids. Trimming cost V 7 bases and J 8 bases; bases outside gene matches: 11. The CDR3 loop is CASTRVGDRAEKLFF. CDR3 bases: TGTGCCAGCACTCGGGTAGGGGACAGGGCCGAAAAACTGTTTTTT.

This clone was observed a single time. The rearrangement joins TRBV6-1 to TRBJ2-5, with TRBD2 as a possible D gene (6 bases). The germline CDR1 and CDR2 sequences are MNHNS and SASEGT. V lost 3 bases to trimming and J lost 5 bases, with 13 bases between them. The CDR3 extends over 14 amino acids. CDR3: CASSDGFRGETQYF. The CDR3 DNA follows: TGTGCCAGCAGTGATGGGTTCCGGGGGGAGACCCAGTACTTC.

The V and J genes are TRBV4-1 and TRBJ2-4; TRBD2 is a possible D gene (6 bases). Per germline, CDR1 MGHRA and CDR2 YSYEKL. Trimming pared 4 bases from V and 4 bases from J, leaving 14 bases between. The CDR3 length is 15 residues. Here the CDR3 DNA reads TGCGCCAGCAGCCCTAGACTAGAGGCTAAAAACATTCAGTACTTC. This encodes CASSPRLEAKNIQYF.

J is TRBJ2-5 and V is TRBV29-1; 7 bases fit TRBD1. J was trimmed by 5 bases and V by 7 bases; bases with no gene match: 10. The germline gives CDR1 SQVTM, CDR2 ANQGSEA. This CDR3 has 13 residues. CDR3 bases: TGCAGCGCCTTAGACCTGACAGGGGAGACCCAGTACTTC. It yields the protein CSALDLTGETQYF.

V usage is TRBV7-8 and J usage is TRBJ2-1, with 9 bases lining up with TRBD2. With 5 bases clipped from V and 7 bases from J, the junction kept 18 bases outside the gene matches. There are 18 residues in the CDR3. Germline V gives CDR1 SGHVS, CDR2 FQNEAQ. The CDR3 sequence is CASSPTERSSGEINEQFF. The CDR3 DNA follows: TGTGCCAGCAGCCCAACCGAGAGATCTAGCGGGGAGATTAATGAGCAGTTCTTC. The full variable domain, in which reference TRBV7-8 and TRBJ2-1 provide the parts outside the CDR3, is GAGVSQSPRYKVAKRGQDVALRCDPISGHVSLFWYQQALGQGPEFLTYFQNEAQLDKSGLPSDRFFAERPEGSVSTLKIQRTQQEDSAVYLCASSPTERSSGEINEQFFGPGTRLTVL.

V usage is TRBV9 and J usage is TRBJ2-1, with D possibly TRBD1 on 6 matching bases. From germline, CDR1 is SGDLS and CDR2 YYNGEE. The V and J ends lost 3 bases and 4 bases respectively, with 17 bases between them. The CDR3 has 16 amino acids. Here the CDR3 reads CASSAQGRALYNEQFF. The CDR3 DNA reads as TGTGCCAGCAGCGCTCAGGGGCGGGCATTATACAATGAGCAGTTCTTC.

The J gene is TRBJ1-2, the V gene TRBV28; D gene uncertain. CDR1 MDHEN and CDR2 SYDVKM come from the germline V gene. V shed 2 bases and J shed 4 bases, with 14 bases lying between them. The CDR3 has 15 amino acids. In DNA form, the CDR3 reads TGTGCCAGCAGTTTAGTGGAGAATAAAATCTATGGCTACACCTTC. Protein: CASSLVENKIYGYTF.

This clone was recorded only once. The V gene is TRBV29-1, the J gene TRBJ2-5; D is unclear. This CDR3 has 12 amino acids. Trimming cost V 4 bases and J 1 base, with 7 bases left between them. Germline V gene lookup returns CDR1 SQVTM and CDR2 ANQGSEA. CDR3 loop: CSVAHSQETQYF. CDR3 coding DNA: TGCAGCGTTGCGCACAGCCAAGAGACCCAGTACTTC.

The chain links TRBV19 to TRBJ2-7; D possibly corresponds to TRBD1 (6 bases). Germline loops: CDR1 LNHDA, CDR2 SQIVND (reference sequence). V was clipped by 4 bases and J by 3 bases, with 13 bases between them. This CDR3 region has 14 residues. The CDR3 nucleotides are TGTGCCAGTAGTACCCGACAGGCGCTCTACGAGCAGTACTTC. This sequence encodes CASSTRQALYEQYF.

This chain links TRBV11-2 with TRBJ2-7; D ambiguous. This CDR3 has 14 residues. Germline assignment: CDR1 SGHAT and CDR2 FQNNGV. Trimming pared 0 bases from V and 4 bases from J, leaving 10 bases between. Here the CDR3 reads CASSLETLRYEQYF. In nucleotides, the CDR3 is TGTGCCAGCAGCTTAGAAACCCTCAGATACGAGCAGTACTTC.

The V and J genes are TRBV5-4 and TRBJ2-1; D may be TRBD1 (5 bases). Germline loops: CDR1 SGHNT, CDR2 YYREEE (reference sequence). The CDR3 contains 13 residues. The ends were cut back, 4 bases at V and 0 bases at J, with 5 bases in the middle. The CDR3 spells CASSDSSYNEQFF. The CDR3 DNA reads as TGTGCCAGCAGCGACAGCTCCTACAATGAGCAGTTCTTC.

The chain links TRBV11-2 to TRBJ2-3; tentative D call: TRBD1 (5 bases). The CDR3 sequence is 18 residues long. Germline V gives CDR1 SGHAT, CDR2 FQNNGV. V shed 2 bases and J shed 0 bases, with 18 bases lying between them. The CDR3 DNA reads TGTGCCAGCAGCTTAAGACCACATTACAGGACCAGCACAGATACGCAGTATTTT. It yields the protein CASSLRPHYRTSTDTQYF.

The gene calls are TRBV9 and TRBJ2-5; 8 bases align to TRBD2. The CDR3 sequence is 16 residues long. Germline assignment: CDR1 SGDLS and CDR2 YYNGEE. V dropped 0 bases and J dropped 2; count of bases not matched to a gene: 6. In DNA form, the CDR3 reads TGTGCCAGCAGCGTAGCAACGGGGGGGTTACAAGAGACCCAGTACTTC. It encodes CASSVATGGLQETQYF.

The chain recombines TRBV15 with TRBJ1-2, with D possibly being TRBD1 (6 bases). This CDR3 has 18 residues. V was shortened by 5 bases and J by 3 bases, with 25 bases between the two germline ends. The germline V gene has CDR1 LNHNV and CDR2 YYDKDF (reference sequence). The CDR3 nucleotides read TGTGCCACCAGCTCACAATGGGCACAGGGACGGGCGGACTATGGCTACACCTTC. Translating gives CATSSQWAQGRADYGYTF.

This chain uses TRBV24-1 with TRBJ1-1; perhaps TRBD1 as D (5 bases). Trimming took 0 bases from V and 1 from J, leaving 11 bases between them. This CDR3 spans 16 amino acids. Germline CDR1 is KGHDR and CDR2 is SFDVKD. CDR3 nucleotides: TGTGCCACCAGTGATTTGCCATCGGACACGAACACTGAAGCTTTCTTT. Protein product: CATSDLPSDTNTEAFF.

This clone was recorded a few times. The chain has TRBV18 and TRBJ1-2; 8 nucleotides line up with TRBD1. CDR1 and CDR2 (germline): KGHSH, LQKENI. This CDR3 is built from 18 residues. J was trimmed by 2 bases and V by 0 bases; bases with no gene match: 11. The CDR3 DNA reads TGTGCCAGCTCACCACCGTTGAAGTCAGGGGGCGACAACTATGGCTACACCTTC. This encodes CASSPPLKSGGDNYGYTF.

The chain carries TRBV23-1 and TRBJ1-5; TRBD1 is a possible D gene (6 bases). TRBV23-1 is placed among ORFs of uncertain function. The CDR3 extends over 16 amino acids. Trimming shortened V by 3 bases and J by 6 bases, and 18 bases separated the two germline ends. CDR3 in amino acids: CASSHSRQASGQPQHF. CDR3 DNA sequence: TGCGCCAGCAGTCATTCCCGACAGGCCAGCGGTCAGCCCCAGCATTTT.

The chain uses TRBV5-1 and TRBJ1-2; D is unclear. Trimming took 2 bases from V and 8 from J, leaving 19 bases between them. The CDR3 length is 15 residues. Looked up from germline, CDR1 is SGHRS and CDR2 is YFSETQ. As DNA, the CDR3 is TGCGCCAGCAGCTTTTCGGGAGAAGGAATATTGGGCTACACCTTC. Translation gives CASSFSGEGILGYTF.

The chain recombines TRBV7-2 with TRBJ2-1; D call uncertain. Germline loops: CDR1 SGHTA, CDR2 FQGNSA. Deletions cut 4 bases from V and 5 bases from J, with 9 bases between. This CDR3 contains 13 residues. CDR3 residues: CASSSLPHNEQFF. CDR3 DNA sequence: TGTGCCAGCAGCTCCCTCCCCCACAATGAGCAGTTCTTC.

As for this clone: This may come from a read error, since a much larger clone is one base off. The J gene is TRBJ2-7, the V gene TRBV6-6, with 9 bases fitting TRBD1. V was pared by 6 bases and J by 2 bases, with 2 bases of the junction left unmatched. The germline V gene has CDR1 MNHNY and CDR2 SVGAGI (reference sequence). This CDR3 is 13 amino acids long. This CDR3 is CASSRDRAYEQYF. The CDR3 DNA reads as TGTGCCAGCAGCCGGGACAGGGCCTACGAGCAGTACTTC.

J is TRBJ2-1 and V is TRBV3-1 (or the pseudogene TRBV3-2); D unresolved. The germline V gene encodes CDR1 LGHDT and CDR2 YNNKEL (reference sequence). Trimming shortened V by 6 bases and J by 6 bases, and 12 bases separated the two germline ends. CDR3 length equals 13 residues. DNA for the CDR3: TGTGCCAGCAGTCGTCCCCCCCTCAATGAGCAGTTCTTC. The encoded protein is CASSRPPLNEQFF.

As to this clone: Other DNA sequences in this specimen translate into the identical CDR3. This chain's CDR3 is CASSPSGGGQPQHF. The CDR3 nucleotides read TGTGCCAGCTCACCCTCAGGGGGTGGTCAGCCCCAGCATTTT. V and J are TRBV18 and TRBJ1-5; 7 positions agree with TRBD1. This CDR3 comprises 14 residues. CDR1 and CDR2 from the germline V gene are KGHSH and LQKENI. Unmatched junction bases numbered 5, after V lost 3 bases and J lost 6 bases.

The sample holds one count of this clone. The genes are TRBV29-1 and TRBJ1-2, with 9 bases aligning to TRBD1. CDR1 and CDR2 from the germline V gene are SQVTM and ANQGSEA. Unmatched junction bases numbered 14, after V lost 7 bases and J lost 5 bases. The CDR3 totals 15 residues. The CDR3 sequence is CSGEKRTGAEYGYTF. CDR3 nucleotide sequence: TGCAGCGGAGAAAAAAGGACAGGGGCGGAGTATGGCTACACCTTC.